Below, 18 T cell receptor beta chains from the same sample are listed, as sequenced in a study of preoperative IRX-2 immunotherapy in early breast cancer. Noted treatment: preoperative locoregional IRX-2 cytokine immunotherapy. Clones were read by immunoSEQ multiplex PCR, and TCRdb kept only the in-frame ones, dropping some. In the table there are 20,000 to 30,000 clones, approximately 77% of which are singletons. The input for sequencing was lymph node tissue, taken after IRX-2 immunotherapy. The origin of the receptors is a human donor with breast cancer.

The chain couples TRBV28 to TRBJ2-1; no reliable D call. This CDR3 has 14 residues. Germline CDR1 reads MDHEN; CDR2 reads SYDVKM. V shed 4 bases and J shed 2 bases, with 9 bases lying between them. The CDR3 sequence: CASSWPNAYNEQFF. In DNA, the CDR3 is TGTGCCAGCAGTTGGCCTAATGCCTACAATGAGCAGTTCTTC.

The chain recombines TRBV6-8 with TRBJ2-2, with 8 bases that match TRBD1. The CDR3 is 17 amino acids. Per the germline V gene, CDR1 is MNHGY and CDR2 is SAAAGT. V gave up 5 bases and J gave up 5 bases; unmatched junction bases: 13. CDR3 DNA: TGTGCCAGCAGTAGCGGAATGACAGGGGTGGGAACCGGGGAGCTGTTTTTT. Its translation: CASSSGMTGVGTGELFF.

This clone was picked up one time. The chain carries TRBV6-1 and TRBJ2-7; 11 bases line up with TRBD2. The CDR3 is 17 amino acids. The germline V gene encodes CDR1 MNHNS and CDR2 SASEGT. With 1 base clipped from V and 3 bases from J, the junction kept 8 bases outside the gene matches. The CDR3 is CASSEGLAGYPYYEQYF. CDR3 sequence (DNA): TGTGCCAGCAGTGAAGGACTAGCGGGGTATCCTTACTACGAGCAGTACTTC.

The chain uses TRBV6-8 and TRBJ2-7, with D possibly matching TRBD2 (6 bases). V lost 10 bases and J 6 bases, leaving 22 bases between the germline ends. Germline V lookup: CDR1 MNHGY, CDR2 SAAAGT. The CDR3 is made up of 14 amino acids. The CDR3, as DNA: TGTGCCATCAGGTCCGGGACTGACTGGCCCGAGCAGTACTTC. It specifies CAIRSGTDWPEQYF.

This clone has more than one count but fewer than ten. This chain connects TRBV6-8 to TRBJ1-2, with no clear D. The V and J ends lost 5 bases and 3 bases respectively, with 16 bases between them. The CDR3 totals 15 residues. In germline, CDR1 is MNHGY, CDR2 SAAAGT. This chain's CDR3 is CASSRGLPPDYGYTF. CDR3 DNA sequence: TGTGCCAGCAGTCGAGGACTACCTCCTGACTATGGCTACACCTTC.

With respect to this clone: At one boundary the junction diverges from the germline segment, which might be a read error. An unread or ambiguous base exists; X represents the residue it encodes. The genes are TRBV6-8 and TRBJ2-5; TRBD2 is a possible D gene (6 bases). The germline gives CDR1 MNHGY, CDR2 SAAAGT. The CDR3 totals 14 residues. CDR3 DNA: TGTGCCAGCAGTTACCGAGCGGGTGGCGAGACCCARTACTTC. Translation gives CASSYRAGGETXYF. The entire CDR3 is CASSYRAGGETQYF.

The rearrangement joins TRBV11-3 to TRBJ1-2, with D possibly matching TRBD1 (5 bases). Trimming removed 1 base at V and 6 bases at J, with 18 bases between. This CDR3 region has 16 residues. Germline V gene data show CDR1 as SGHNT and CDR2 as YENEEA. In DNA form, the CDR3 reads TGTGCCAGCAGCTTAGTTGTTACTCGACAGTACGATGGCTACACCTTC. This sequence encodes CASSLVVTRQYDGYTF.

The genes are TRBV10-2 and TRBJ2-6; 7 bases match TRBD1. This CDR3 is 15 amino acids long. The J segment lost 4 bases and the V segment lost 5 bases, leaving 5 bases of the junction unmatched. Germline-derived CDR1 and CDR2 are WSHSY and SAAADI. The CDR3 reads CASSPDRAGANVLTF. The CDR3 DNA reads as TGCGCCAGCAGTCCTGACAGGGCCGGGGCCAACGTCCTGACTTTC.

The genes are TRBV15 and TRBJ2-4; unclear D gene. Trimming removed 1 base from V and 1 base from J, with 11 bases in between. CDR3 length equals 16 residues. Germline V lookup: CDR1 LNHNV, CDR2 YYDKDF (reference sequence). The CDR3 sequence is CATSRVSGPAKNIQYF. The CDR3 nucleotides read TGTGCCACCAGCAGAGTTTCAGGTCCGGCCAAAAACATTCAGTACTTC.

The rearrangement uses TRBV19 and TRBJ2-2; TRBD2 aligns across 9 bases. The V gene end was trimmed by 3 bases and the J gene end by 6 bases; junction bases not matched to a gene: 14. In germline, CDR1 is LNHDA, CDR2 SQIVND (reference sequence). CDR3 size: 18 residues. CDR3 in amino acids: CASSMGRMAGGTAGELFF. CDR3 nucleotide sequence: TGTGCCAGTAGTATGGGACGGATGGCGGGAGGGACGGCCGGGGAGCTGTTTTTT.

The CDR3 coding sequence is TGTGCCAGTAGTATAGCGGGCAGGGGGTTGTATGAGCAGTTCTTC. Translation: CASSIAGRGLYEQFF. The chain employs TRBV19 and TRBJ2-1, with TRBD1 matching over 7 bases. Looked up from germline, CDR1 is LNHDA and CDR2 is SQIVND (reference sequence). V gave up 1 base and J gave up 8 bases; unmatched junction bases: 8. The CDR3 loop spans 15 amino acids.

The V and J genes are TRBV30 and TRBJ2-5; possible D gene TRBD2, 5 bases. The germline CDR1 and CDR2 sequences are GTSNPN and SVGIG (reference sequence). This CDR3 region has 13 residues. The V end was cut by 8 bases, the J end by 3 bases, with 16 bases between. CDR3 protein: CARPSEGEETQYF. Here the CDR3 DNA reads TGTGCCAGGCCAAGCGAGGGAGAAGAGACCCAGTACTTC.

Notes on this clone: The junction shows a germline mismatch at one end, possibly a read error. The J gene is TRBJ1-1, the V gene TRBV11-3, with D maybe TRBD1 (6 bases). This CDR3 spans 15 amino acids. CDR1 and CDR2 from the germline V gene are SGHNT and YENEEA. As DNA, the CDR3 is TGTGCCAGCAGCTTAGTAACAGGGTTGAAAACTGAAGCTTTCTTT. Protein: CASSLVTGLKTEAFF.

The gene calls are TRBV6-8 and TRBJ2-1; TRBD2 agrees at 7 bases. Germline CDR1 reads MNHGY; CDR2 reads SAAAGT. The CDR3 loop spans 14 amino acids. V lost 2 bases, J lost 4 bases, and 2 bases stayed unmatched. CDR3 protein: CASSYGREYNEQFF. The DNA for the CDR3 is TGTGCCAGCAGTTACGGGAGGGAGTACAATGAGCAGTTCTTC.

The chain recombines TRBV6-8 with TRBJ1-5; a weak D match, TRBD1 (5 bases). The V gene's germline CDR1 is MNHGY and CDR2 SAAAGT. Trimming removed 8 bases at V and 4 bases at J, with 15 bases between. This CDR3 comprises 14 residues. The CDR3 spells CASLPIDSNQPQHF. CDR3 nucleotide sequence: TGTGCCAGCTTACCGATTGACAGTAATCAGCCCCAGCATTTT.

This sequence joins TRBV19 and TRBJ2-1; 11 bases are shared with TRBD2. CDR3 length: 13 residues. The V and J ends lost 7 bases and 9 bases, in that order; junction bases with no gene match: 5. Germline lookup yields CDR1 LNHDA and CDR2 SQIVND (reference sequence). The CDR3: CASTSGRQSEQFF. The CDR3 DNA reads TGTGCCAGTACTAGCGGGAGGCAAAGTGAGCAGTTCTTC.

The chain employs TRBV5-1 and TRBJ2-3; 9 positions agree with TRBD2. V trimming: 4 bases; J trimming: 4 bases; junction bases outside the gene matches: 4. Germline V lookup: CDR1 SGHRS, CDR2 YFSETQ. The CDR3 sequence is 14 residues long. The CDR3 DNA follows: TGCGCCAGCAGCCAAGCGGGAGGAGCAGATACGCAGTATTTT. Translating gives CASSQAGGADTQYF.

The chain has TRBV9 and TRBJ2-3, with D possibly called TRBD1 or TRBD2 (5 bases each). The CDR3 sequence is 13 residues long. Germline V gene lookup returns CDR1 SGDLS and CDR2 YYNGEE. V lost 9 bases and J lost 2, with 13 bases in between. The CDR3 DNA reads as TGTGCCACCGGGGCGGCGGCCACAGATACGCAGTATTTT. This gives the protein CATGAAATDTQYF. Using reference TRBV9 and TRBJ2-3 for the parts outside the CDR3, the full variable domain is DSGVTQTPKHLITATGQRVTLRCSPRSGDLSVYWYQQSLDQGLQFLIQYYNGEERAKGNILERFSAQQFPDLHSELNLSSLELGDSALYFCATGAAATDTQYFGPGTRLTVL.